These 22 T cell receptor beta chains came from one sample sequenced in a study of T-cell memory formation after mild COVID-19. Each CDR3 protein gets one entry after TCRdb re-called the 5' RACE reads with MiXCR. The data contain a few hundred thousand distinct CDR3 sequences, 20% to 25% of them singletons. Sequencing was carried out using PBMCs or a T cell subset sorted from them (not recorded which). Receptors were obtained from an adult woman who had mild COVID-19 (a few samples of this study predate the infection). Cell type and time point are not known.

This clonotype was observed at least ten times. The J gene is TRBJ2-7, the V gene TRBV12-3 or TRBV12-4; 9 nucleotides match TRBD1. Losses at the gene ends were 6 bases for V and 3 bases for J; bases not matched to a gene: 9. The CDR3 consists of 15 residues. DNA for the CDR3: TGTGCCAGCAGCACCCCGGGACAGGGAGTCTACGAGCAGTACTTC. Its protein is CASSTPGQGVYEQYF.

This clonotype was counted a few times. This chain links TRBV29-1 with TRBJ2-7; D may be TRBD2 (6 bases). Germline CDR1 SQVTM, CDR2 ANQGSEA. The CDR3 has 12 amino acids. V shed 4 bases and J shed 3 bases, with 10 bases lying between them. The CDR3 bases are TGCAGCGTTGGCTTCGGGGGCTACGAGCAGTACTTC. It translates to CSVGFGGYEQYF.

This chain connects TRBV5-1 to TRBJ2-3; 8 nucleotides match TRBD1. The V segment lost 7 bases and the J segment 4 bases; nucleotides outside the gene matches: 5. Per the germline V gene, CDR1 is SGHRS and CDR2 is YFSETQ. The CDR3 has 13 amino acids. The CDR3 reads CASQTGDADTQYF. CDR3 coding DNA: TGCGCCAGCCAGACAGGGGACGCAGATACGCAGTATTTT.

The chain combines TRBV9 with TRBJ2-1; 10 nucleotides align to TRBD2. CDR3 size: 15 residues. J was trimmed by 4 bases and V by 1 base; bases with no gene match: 2. The germline V gene encodes CDR1 SGDLS and CDR2 YYNGEE. CDR3 coding DNA: TGTGCCAGCAGCGTAACTAGCGGGGCGTACAATGAGCAGTTCTTC. It specifies CASSVTSGAYNEQFF.

In this sample, this clonotype turned up once. The chain recombines TRBV3-1 with TRBJ2-2, with unresolved D. The germline V gene has CDR1 LGHDT and CDR2 YNNKEL (reference sequence). This CDR3 is 12 amino acids long. The germline V and J ends were trimmed by 0 bases and 7 bases, with 3 bases remaining between them. Written as DNA, the CDR3 is TGTGCCAGCAGCCAAGATTACGGGGAGCTGTTTTTT. Protein product: CASSQDYGELFF.

There are a few counts of this clonotype. The CDR3 DNA follows: TGTGCCAGCAGCTTAGGCACAGGAGGGGGGCCGTCCTACGAGCAGTACTTC. It translates to CASSLGTGGGPSYEQYF. This rearrangement joins TRBV11-2 to TRBJ2-7, with D perhaps given as TRBD1 or TRBD2 (6 bases each). Germline CDR1 is SGHAT and CDR2 is FQNNGV. The CDR3 covers 17 residues. Between the trimmed V and J ends, which lost 1 base and 1 base, there was a span of 17 bases.

In DNA, the CDR3 is TGTGCCAGCAGCTTAGAGGGCAGGGCGGATGGCTACACCTTC. This gives the protein CASSLEGRADGYTF. The rearrangement uses TRBV7-8 and TRBJ1-2; D possibly corresponds to TRBD1 (5 bases). Trimming stripped 1 base from V and 6 bases from J, with 12 bases between. This CDR3 contains 14 residues. Germline V gene lookup returns CDR1 SGHVS and CDR2 FQNEAQ.

In this sample, this clonotype turned up once. This sequence joins TRBV4-1 and TRBJ1-1, with a possible D match to TRBD1 (5 bases). In germline, CDR1 is MGHRA, CDR2 YSYEKL. This CDR3 contains 14 residues. Between the trimmed V and J ends, which lost 2 bases and 6 bases, there was a span of 13 bases. The CDR3 DNA sequence: TGCGCCAGCAGCCAATGGAGGGGTATGGCTGAAGCTTTCTTT. Translating gives CASSQWRGMAEAFF.

The genes are TRBV7-7 and TRBJ2-3, with TRBD2 matching over 8 bases. Germline CDR1 and CDR2: SSHAT and FNYEAQ (reference sequence). V dropped 4 bases and J dropped 6; count of bases not matched to a gene: 6. The CDR3 totals 14 residues. CDR3 DNA sequence: TGTGCCAGCAGCTACGGACTAGCAGGGGATACGCAGTATTTT. Protein product: CASSYGLAGDTQYF. The full variable domain, completed using reference TRBV7-7 and TRBJ2-3, is GAGVSQSPRYKVTKRGQDVTLRCDPISSHATLYWYQQALGQGPEFLTYFNYEAQPDKSGLPSDRFSAERPEGSISTLTIQRTEQRDSAMYRCASSYGLAGDTQYFGPGTRLTVL.

V gene TRBV24-1 combines with J gene TRBJ1-5; the D gene is possibly TRBD1 (6 bases). CDR1 and CDR2 (germline): KGHDR, SFDVKD. The V end lost 4 bases, the J end lost 0 bases, and 15 bases lay between the germline ends. The CDR3 spans 17 residues. The CDR3 nucleotides read TGTGCCACCAGTGAGAATTCTCAGGGGCGTAGCAATCAGCCCCAGCATTTT. It encodes CATSENSQGRSNQPQHF.

The rearrangement uses TRBV20-1 and TRBJ2-1, with TRBD2 matching over 7 bases. The CDR3 covers 16 residues. The trim removed 1 base at V and 6 bases at J, leaving 12 bases unmatched. Germline values: CDR1 DFQATT, CDR2 SNEGSKA (reference sequence). In nucleotides, the CDR3 is TGCAGTGCTAGAGTAGGCGGGAGTGGTAACTCCAATGAGCAGTTCTTC. Protein: CSARVGGSGNSNEQFF.

This clonotype was seen ten or more times. J is TRBJ2-7 and V is TRBV4-1; D call uncertain. Germline values: CDR1 MGHRA, CDR2 YSYEKL. This CDR3 has 11 residues. V lost 1 base and J lost 5, with 3 bases in between. CDR3 in DNA: TGCGCCAGCAGCCAAGGGCACGAGCAGTACTTC. Amino acids: CASSQGHEQYF.

The chain joins TRBV5-1 to TRBJ2-5; the D call may be TRBD1 or TRBD2 (5 bases each). Germline assignment: CDR1 SGHRS and CDR2 YFSETQ. The ends were cut back, 7 bases at V and 2 bases at J, with 18 bases in the middle. This CDR3 comprises 15 residues. CDR3 in amino acids: CASGWETAAQETQYF. The CDR3 DNA reads as TGCGCCAGCGGTTGGGAGACAGCGGCTCAAGAGACCCAGTACTTC.

This clonotype was counted between two and nine times. The chain employs TRBV5-1 and TRBJ2-3; D could derive from TRBD1 or TRBD2 (6 bases each). Germline V gene data show CDR1 as SGHRS and CDR2 as YFSETQ. The CDR3 has 14 amino acids. V dropped 4 bases and J dropped 3 bases, with 12 bases sitting between them. CDR3 in amino acids: CASSLQGLTDTQYF. CDR3 DNA sequence: TGCGCCAGCAGCCTACAGGGACTGACAGATACGCAGTATTTT.

The rearrangement links TRBV7-2 to TRBJ1-5; 9 nucleotides align to TRBD1. With V trimmed by 0 bases and J by 1 base, 7 bases remained unmatched. The CDR3 is 18 residues long. Germline values: CDR1 SGHTA, CDR2 FQGNSA. CDR3 residues: CASSLASDRGLSNQPQHF. CDR3 nucleotide sequence: TGTGCCAGCAGCTTAGCATCGGACAGGGGACTCAGCAATCAGCCCCAGCATTTT.

In its sample, this clonotype was seen a few times. The chain uses TRBV15 and TRBJ2-1, with unresolved D. This CDR3 has 13 amino acids. The germline V gene encodes CDR1 LNHNV and CDR2 YYDKDF (reference sequence). V gave up 0 bases and J gave up 9 bases, with 9 bases separating them. The CDR3 DNA follows: TGTGCCACCAGCAGAGATCCGAGCTCTGAGCAGTTCTTC. Protein sequence: CATSRDPSSEQFF.

V gene TRBV5-1 combines with J gene TRBJ2-3, with D unresolved. The germline V gene encodes CDR1 SGHRS and CDR2 YFSETQ. Trimming shortened V by 3 bases and J by 1 base, and 18 bases separated the two germline ends. The CDR3 has 17 residues. CDR3 sequence: CASSSGSASPRTDTQYF. CDR3 DNA: TGCGCCAGCAGCTCGGGTTCGGCATCCCCCCGCACAGATACGCAGTATTTT.

This sequence joins TRBV4-1 and TRBJ1-3; no firm D call. Germline-derived CDR1 and CDR2 are MGHRA and YSYEKL. There are 17 residues in the CDR3. V was trimmed by 1 base and J by 4 bases, leaving 17 bases between them. Written as DNA, the CDR3 is TGCGCCAGCAGCCAAGGCCTGGGAGCCCTAGCGGGAAACACCATATATTTT. Protein sequence: CASSQGLGALAGNTIYF.

This clonotype has only a few counts. The chain has TRBV12-3 or TRBV12-4 and TRBJ2-7, with 7 bases matching TRBD2. V shed 6 bases and J 3 bases; nucleotides not matched to a gene: 11. The CDR3 has 15 amino acids. This CDR3 reads CASSPLAGAHYEQYF. In DNA, the CDR3 is TGTGCCAGCAGCCCCCTGGCGGGAGCTCACTACGAGCAGTACTTC.

This clonotype has more than one count but fewer than ten. V usage is TRBV5-1 and J usage is TRBJ2-2, with TRBD2 matching over 8 bases. V lost 0 bases and J lost 1; bases outside the gene matches: 14. The CDR3 is 20 amino acids. Per germline, CDR1 SGHRS and CDR2 YFSETQ. In DNA, the CDR3 is TGCGCCAGCAGCTTGGCCTCGGGACTAGTCGGGAAGATGAACACCGGGGAGCTGTTTTTT. This gives the protein CASSLASGLVGKMNTGELFF.

A few counts support this clonotype. This chain uses TRBV7-9 with TRBJ1-1; tentatively, D is TRBD1 (5 bases). The germline V and J ends were trimmed by 4 bases and 8 bases, with 17 bases remaining between them. The CDR3 covers 14 residues. CDR1 is SEHNR and CDR2 is FQNEAQ in the germline V gene (reference sequence). The CDR3 sequence is CASSWTGTSTEAFF. CDR3 bases: TGTGCCAGCAGCTGGACCGGGACGTCAACCGAAGCTTTCTTT.

The chain combines TRBV29-1 with TRBJ2-3; the match to TRBD2 covers 13 bases. The CDR3 covers 14 residues. From germline, CDR1 is SQVTM and CDR2 ANQGSEA. Trimming took 7 bases from V and 2 from J; bases not matched to a gene: 3. The CDR3 here is CSAGTSGVTDTQYF. As DNA, the CDR3 is TGCAGCGCCGGGACTAGCGGGGTCACAGATACGCAGTATTTT.